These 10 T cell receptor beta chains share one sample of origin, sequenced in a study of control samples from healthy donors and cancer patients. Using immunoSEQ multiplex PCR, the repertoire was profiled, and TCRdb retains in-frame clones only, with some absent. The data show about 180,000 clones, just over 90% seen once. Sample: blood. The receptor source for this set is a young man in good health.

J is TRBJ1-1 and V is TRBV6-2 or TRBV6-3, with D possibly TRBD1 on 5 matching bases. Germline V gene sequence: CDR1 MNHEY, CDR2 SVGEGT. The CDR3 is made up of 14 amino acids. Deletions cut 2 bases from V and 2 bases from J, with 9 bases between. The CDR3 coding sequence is TGTGCCAGCAGTTACGGGGGTATCAACACTGAAGCTTTCTTT. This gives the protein CASSYGGINTEAFF.

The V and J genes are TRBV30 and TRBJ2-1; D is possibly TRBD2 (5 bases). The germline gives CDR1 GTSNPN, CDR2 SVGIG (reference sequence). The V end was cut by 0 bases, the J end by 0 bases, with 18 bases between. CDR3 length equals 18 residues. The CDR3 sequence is CAWSVRERTRSSYNEQFF. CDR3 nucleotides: TGTGCCTGGAGTGTAAGGGAGCGGACCAGAAGCTCCTACAATGAGCAGTTCTTC.

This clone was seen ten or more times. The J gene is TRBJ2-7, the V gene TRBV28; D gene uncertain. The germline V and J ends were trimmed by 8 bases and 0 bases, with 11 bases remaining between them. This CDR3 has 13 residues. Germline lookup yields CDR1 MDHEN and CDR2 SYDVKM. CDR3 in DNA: TGTGCCAGCTCCGGTGGGGTCTCCTACGAGCAGTACTTC. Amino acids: CASSGGVSYEQYF.

CDR3 sequence (DNA): TGTGCCAGCAGTTTATTCACCGGCCTTAATCAGCCCCAGCATTTT. This sequence encodes CASSLFTGLNQPQHF. The chain links TRBV28 to TRBJ1-5; D is unresolved. The CDR3 is made up of 15 amino acids. The V gene lost 1 base and the J gene lost 4 bases, with 11 bases spanning the gap. The germline V gene encodes CDR1 MDHEN and CDR2 SYDVKM.

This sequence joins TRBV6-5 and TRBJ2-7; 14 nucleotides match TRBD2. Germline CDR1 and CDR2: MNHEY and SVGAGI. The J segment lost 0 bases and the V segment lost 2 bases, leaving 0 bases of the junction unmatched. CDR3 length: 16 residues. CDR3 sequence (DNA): TGTGCCAGCAGTTACGGGACTAGCGGGAGCTCCTACGAGCAGTACTTC. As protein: CASSYGTSGSSYEQYF.

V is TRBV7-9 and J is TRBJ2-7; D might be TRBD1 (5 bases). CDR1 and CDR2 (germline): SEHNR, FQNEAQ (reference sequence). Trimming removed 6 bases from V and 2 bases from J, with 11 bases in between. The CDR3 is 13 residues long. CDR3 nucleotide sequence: TGTGCCAGCAGTCCTGCGACAGCCTACGAGCAGTACTTC. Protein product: CASSPATAYEQYF.

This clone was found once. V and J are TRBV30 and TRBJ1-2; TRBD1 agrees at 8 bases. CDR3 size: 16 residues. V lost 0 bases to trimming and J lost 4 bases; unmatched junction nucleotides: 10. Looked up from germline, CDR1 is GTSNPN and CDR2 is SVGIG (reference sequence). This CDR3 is CAWSVHRSGGLYGYTF. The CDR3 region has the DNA TGTGCCTGGAGTGTACATCGGTCAGGGGGCCTCTATGGCTACACCTTC.

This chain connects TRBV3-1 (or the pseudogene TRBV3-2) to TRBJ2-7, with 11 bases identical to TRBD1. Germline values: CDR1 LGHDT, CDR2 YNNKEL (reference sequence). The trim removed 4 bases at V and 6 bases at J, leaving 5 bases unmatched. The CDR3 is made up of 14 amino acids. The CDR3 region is CASSRGTGGSEQYF. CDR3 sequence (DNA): TGTGCCAGCAGCCGGGGGACAGGGGGTTCCGAGCAGTACTTC.

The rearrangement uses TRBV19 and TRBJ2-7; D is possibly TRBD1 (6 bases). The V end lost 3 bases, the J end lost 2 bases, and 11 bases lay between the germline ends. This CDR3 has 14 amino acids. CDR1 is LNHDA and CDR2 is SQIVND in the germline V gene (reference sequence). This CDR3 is CASSMVEGAYEQYF. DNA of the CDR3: TGTGCCAGTAGTATGGTTGAGGGGGCCTACGAGCAGTACTTC.

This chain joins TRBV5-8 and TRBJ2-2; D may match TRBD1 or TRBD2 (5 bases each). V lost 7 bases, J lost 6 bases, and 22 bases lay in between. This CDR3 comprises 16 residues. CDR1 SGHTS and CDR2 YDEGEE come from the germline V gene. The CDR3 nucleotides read TGTGCCAGCGGCATAGGACACCCCCTGGGGGCCGGGGAGCTGTTTTTT. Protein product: CASGIGHPLGAGELFF.